The rows below give T cell receptor beta chains drawn from one sample of a study of CD8 T cells in Susac syndrome. Each CDR3 protein is one row after TCRdb ran MiXCR on the immunoSEQ multiplex PCR reads. The profile covers 70,000 to 100,000 distinct CDR3 sequences, with around 96% appearing a single time and approximately 0.41% taken by the ten largest. The material sequenced was CD8+ T cells from PBMCs. These receptors were obtained from a human donor with Susac syndrome. Each CDR3 is given with its conserved first and last residue. A D gene is named only where the DNA matches it firmly. For some rows the clone size is stated as once, few or many, or as a class when expanded; others skip it.

>TRBJ2-7|-|TRBV20-1|-
CSAYQAGDVREQYF
TGCAGTGCTTACCAAGCTGGGGACGTTCGGGAGCAGTACTTC
>TRBJ2-5|-|TRBV7-9|-
CASSFRDQETQYF
TGTGCCAGCAGCTTCCGGGACCAAGAGACCCAGTACTTC
>TRBJ2-4|-|TRBV2|-
CATRIRDLAKNIQYF
TGTGCCACCCGAATCAGGGACCTAGCCAAAAACATTCAGTACTTC
>TRBJ2-4|-|TRBV29-1|-
CSVADHRAKNIQYF
TGCAGCGTGGCCGATCATCGAGCCAAAAACATTCAGTACTTC
>TRBJ2-7|-|TRBV11-1|-
CASSLAGTGYEQYF
TGTGCCAGCAGCTTAGCGGGAACCGGCTACGAGCAGTACTTC
>TRBJ2-7|-|TRBV28|-
CASSPTGINEQYF
TGTGCCAGCAGTCCCACAGGGATCAACGAGCAGTACTTC
>TRBJ1-6|-|TRBV28|-
CASSLVDGSPLHF
TGTGCCAGCAGTTTAGTTGATGGTTCACCCCTCCACTTT
>TRBJ1-2|-|TRBV30|-
CAWPGIGGYTF
TGTGCCTGGCCTGGGATAGGGGGCTACACCTTC
>TRBJ1-1|-|TRBV9|-
CASSVSEGEAFF
TGTGCCAGCAGCGTATCAGAAGGGGAGGCTTTCTTT
>TRBJ2-3|-|TRBV25-1|few
CASSEGDTQYF
TGTGCCAGCAGTGAAGGAGATACGCAGTATTTT
>TRBJ1-1|-|TRBV5-6|-
CASSEGGAAEAFF
TGTGCCAGCAGCGAGGGGGGGGCCGCTGAAGCTTTCTTT
>TRBJ2-3|TRBD1|TRBV29-1|once
CSVAGQGTDTQYF
TGCAGCGTTGCGGGACAGGGCACAGATACGCAGTATTTT
>TRBJ2-7|-|TRBV9|-
CASSGYHPYEQYF
TGTGCCAGCAGCGGGTACCACCCCTACGAGCAGTACTTC
>TRBJ2-7|-|TRBV29-1|once
CSVVTRSSYEQYF
TGCAGCGTCGTGACACGGTCATCCTACGAGCAGTACTTC
>TRBJ2-1|-|TRBV7-3|-
CASSLLESGDEQFF
TGTGCCAGCAGCTTACTAGAGTCGGGCGATGAGCAGTTCTTC
>TRBJ1-1|-|TRBV7-2|few
CASSLWVNTEAFF
TGTGCCAGCAGCTTATGGGTGAACACTGAAGCTTTCTTT
>TRBJ2-1|-|TRBV7-9|-
CASSFSESSYNEQFF
TGTGCCAGCAGCTTTTCCGAGAGCTCCTACAATGAGCAGTTCTTC
>TRBJ1-2|TRBD1|TRBV9|-
CASSVESDRTTGSYGYTF
TGTGCCAGCAGCGTAGAATCGGACAGGACAACTGGCAGCTATGGCTACACCTTC